The clone carrying this T cell receptor (beta chain) occurred many times. From the 5' RACE reads, TCRdb called clonotypes with MiXCR, one entry per CDR3 protein. The table includes fewer than 150,000 distinct CDR3 sequences, more than 15% detected once. The data are from a study of T-cell memory formation after mild COVID-19. This CDR3 region has 13 residues. Trimming removed 8 bases from V and 10 bases from J; junction bases left unmatched: 10. Sequenced sample: PBMCs or a T cell subset sorted from them (not recorded which). This clonotype was sampled from a man in his late teens or twenties who had mild COVID-19 (a few samples of this study predate the infection). Cell type and time point are not known. The V and J genes are TRBV12-3 or TRBV12-4 and TRBJ2-1; 8 positions agree with TRBD2. The CDR3 reads CASSLGGAREQFF. The DNA of the CDR3 is TGTGCCAGCTCCCTCGGGGGGGCGCGGGAGCAGTTCTTC.